Included here is one TCR beta chain sequence, with context. TCRdb redid the calling of the 5' RACE reads with MiXCR, one entry per CDR3 protein. Here the sample spans about 47,000 distinct CDR3 sequences, roughly 30% being singletons. Trimming cost V 6 bases and J 4 bases; bases outside gene matches: 3. This CDR3 spans 14 amino acids. The germline CDR1 and CDR2 sequences are KGHSH and LQKENI. The sequence was collected from a female donor with breast cancer. Sequencing was carried out using naive CD4+ T cells sorted from blood. The subset is: naive CD4+ T cells, CD4+CD45RA+CD25-. This rearrangement joins TRBV18 to TRBJ2-1, with TRBD1 identical over 10 bases. The CDR3 reads CASSPGQGYNEQFF. The CDR3, as DNA: TGTGCCAGCTCGCCGGGACAGGGGTACAATGAGCAGTTCTTC.